A selection of T cell receptor beta chains follows, all from one sample in a study of OX40 agonist ivuxolimab in advanced cancers. Assay: immunoSEQ multiplex PCR; the TCRdb copy retains only in-frame clones and omits some. The data show about 84,000 clones, roughly 80% seen once. Material: CD4+ or CD8+ T cells sorted from blood, obtained in a trial of the OX40 agonist ivuxolimab. Receptor source: an adult with an advanced solid tumor such as melanoma, head and neck, liver or kidney cancer. Both conserved end residues are part of each CDR3. Some rows have no size entry. The others give once, few or many, or a class for an expanded clone.

CDR3: CASSQLLGTGGQETQYF
V: TRBV4-3
size: .
J: TRBJ2-5

CDR3: CASSQEGARSGELFF
V: TRBV4-3
size: .
J: TRBJ2-2

CDR3: CAWNEQFF
V: TRBV30
size: .
J: TRBJ2-1

CDR3: CASGELEGGSGNTIYF
V: TRBV5-1
size: .
J: TRBJ1-3

CDR3: CASSPNRYEQYF
V: TRBV7-2
size: few
J: TRBJ2-7

CDR3: CASSPSGGKDTQYF
V: TRBV5-1
size: .
J: TRBJ2-3

CDR3: CAWSRSGEGYTF
V: TRBV30
size: .
J: TRBJ1-2

CDR3: CASSFGIEKFF
V: TRBV5-4
size: .
J: TRBJ2-1

CDR3: CASSSLGSNNEQFF
V: TRBV7-2
size: .
J: TRBJ2-1

CDR3: CASSLVVAGDFYNEQFF
V: TRBV5-1
size: few
J: TRBJ2-1

CDR3: CASSVMGGTEAFF
V: TRBV9
size: .
J: TRBJ1-1

CDR3: CASSSGGMGNEQFF
V: TRBV5-1
size: once
J: TRBJ2-1

CDR3: CASSSDLDTEAFF
V: TRBV7-7
size: .
J: TRBJ1-1

CDR3: CSVVSGGGTDTQYF
V: TRBV29-1
size: .
J: TRBJ2-3

CDR3: CASSFWGAGVTQPQHF
V: TRBV5-4
size: .
J: TRBJ1-5

CDR3: CAISVSVMAGELFF
V: TRBV10-3
size: .
J: TRBJ2-2

CDR3: CASSLGTQGDNEQFF
V: TRBV7-2
size: .
J: TRBJ2-1

CDR3: CAWSRDRDADTQYF
V: TRBV30
size: .
J: TRBJ2-3

CDR3: CASSQGVSGNTIYF
V: TRBV4-3
size: .
J: TRBJ1-3

CDR3: CASSWDRGTSEAFF
V: TRBV27
size: once
J: TRBJ1-1

CDR3: CASSLGGTGYTDTQYF
V: TRBV7-3
size: .
J: TRBJ2-3

CDR3: CASSWNSQGRTPLHF
V: TRBV27
size: .
J: TRBJ1-6

CDR3: CASSPTGQGETQYF
V: TRBV7-3
size: .
J: TRBJ2-5

CDR3: CASKWDTGELFF
V: TRBV2
size: .
J: TRBJ2-2

CDR3: CASSSWPQGADYGYTF
V: TRBV7-3
size: .
J: TRBJ1-2

CDR3: CASSPQDQGAFASAFF
V: TRBV18
size: .
J: TRBJ1-1

CDR3: CATRAYMNTEAFF
V: TRBV19
size: .
J: TRBJ1-1

CDR3: CAVRDSPINTEAFF
V: TRBV19
size: .
J: TRBJ1-1

CDR3: CASSLSVPTEAFF
V: TRBV7-2
size: .
J: TRBJ1-1

CDR3: CASSKGQDYEQYF
V: TRBV7-3
size: .
J: .

CDR3: CASSITQETQYF
V: TRBV21-1
size: .
J: TRBJ2-5

CDR3: CASSSSGTGVGGYTF
V: TRBV5-1
size: .
J: TRBJ1-2

CDR3: CASSQVGEWHEQYF
V: TRBV4-1
size: .
J: TRBJ2-7

CDR3: CASSTRTGANTGELFF
V: TRBV6-6
size: .
J: TRBJ2-2

CDR3: CSATGQGGSDTQYF
V: TRBV29-1
size: few
J: TRBJ2-3

CDR3: CASSTYSGTSGGAYNEQFF
V: TRBV11-2
size: once
J: TRBJ2-1

CDR3: CATSREGDEQFF
V: TRBV15
size: .
J: TRBJ2-1

CDR3: CATPGKRGFTGELFF
V: TRBV6-1
size: .
J: TRBJ2-2

CDR3: CASSGGQMNTEAFF
V: TRBV11-2
size: few
J: TRBJ1-1

CDR3: CASSSRQGTYEQYF
V: TRBV6-1
size: .
J: TRBJ2-7

CDR3: CASSSTGAAPNEQYF
V: TRBV7-2
size: few
J: TRBJ2-7

CDR3: CASSVQGYGNTIYF
V: TRBV5-6
size: .
J: TRBJ1-3

CDR3: CASSLSGSGAIQYF
V: TRBV28
size: .
J: TRBJ2-4

CDR3: CSVEADRGENYGYTF
V: TRBV29-1
size: .
J: TRBJ1-2

CDR3: CASSSGHPNTEAFF
V: TRBV5-6
size: .
J: TRBJ1-1